This T cell receptor beta chain was captured by sequencing in a study of technical replicates of blood from a few donors. This CDR3 has 15 residues. CDR1 ENHRY and CDR2 SYGVKD come from the germline V gene. V shed 7 bases and J shed 1 base, with 11 bases lying between them. This clone was recorded once. The table came from immunoSEQ multiplex PCR; TCRdb's copy has only in-frame clones and leaves some out. The sample consists of around 61,000 clones, 97% of them appearing once. The chain carries TRBV10-3 and TRBJ2-6, with D hard to call. The sample comprised T cells isolated from PBMCs. This TCR was recovered from a human donor in good health. For the CDR3, the DNA is TGTGCCATCACCCCCGAGATTTCTGGGGCCAACGTCCTGACTTTC. Its translation: CAITPEISGANVLTF.